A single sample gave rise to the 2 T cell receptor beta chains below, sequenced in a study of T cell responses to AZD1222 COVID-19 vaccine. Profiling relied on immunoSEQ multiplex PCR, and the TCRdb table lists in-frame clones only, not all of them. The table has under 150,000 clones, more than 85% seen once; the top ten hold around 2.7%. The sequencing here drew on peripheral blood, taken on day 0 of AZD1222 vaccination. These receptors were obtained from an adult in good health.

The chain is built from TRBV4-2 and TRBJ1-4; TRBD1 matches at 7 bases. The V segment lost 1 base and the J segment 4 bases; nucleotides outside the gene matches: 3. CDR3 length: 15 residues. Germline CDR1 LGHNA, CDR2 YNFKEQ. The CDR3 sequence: CASSQGGQLNEKLFF. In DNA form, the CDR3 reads TGTGCCAGCAGCCAAGGGGGACAGCTTAATGAAAAACTGTTTTTT.

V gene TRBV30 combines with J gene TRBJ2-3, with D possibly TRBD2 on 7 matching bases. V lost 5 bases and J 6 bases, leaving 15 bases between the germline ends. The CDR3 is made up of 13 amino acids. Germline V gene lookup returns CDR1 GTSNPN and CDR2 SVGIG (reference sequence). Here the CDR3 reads CAWSIPGGDTQYF. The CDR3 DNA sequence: TGTGCCTGGTCCATTCCGGGGGGCGATACGCAGTATTTT. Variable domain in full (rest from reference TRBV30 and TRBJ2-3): SQTIHQWPATLVQPVGSPLSLECTVEGTSNPNLYWYRQAAGRGLQLLFYSVGIGQISSEVPQNLSASRPQDRQFILSSKKLLLSDSGFYLCAWSIPGGDTQYFGPGTRLTVL.